This T cell receptor (beta chain) comes out of a study of blood T cells in healthy people across ages. This CDR3 has 15 amino acids. Trimming cost V 7 bases and J 6 bases, with 21 bases left between them. Looked up from germline, CDR1 is LGHNA and CDR2 is YSLEER. Combining a sample-barcoded 5' primer with a J-beta primer mix, a second PCR ran for roughly 7 to 12 cycles. A tag from a template-switch adaptor with 12 random nucleotides marked each cDNA molecule. TCRdb processed the 5' RACE reads anew with MiXCR; each CDR3 protein has one entry. Of about 1.8 million distinct CDR3 sequences in the sample, about 50% are singletons; the top ten hold roughly 2.1%.

Sequencing input: blood. The V call is TRBV4-3, the J call TRBJ1-2; D perhaps matches TRBD1 (6 bases). The clonotype originates from a woman in her 40s in good health. This CDR3 is CASNFLGGAKDGYTF. The CDR3 DNA is TGCGCCAGCAACTTTTTAGGGGGGGCTAAGGATGGCTACACCTTC.